This TCR beta chain appears in the sequencing data of a study of cytomegalovirus exposure and HLA in healthy donors. Notes on the study in general: Analysis was carried out at a later point, and it linked a missense DCLRE1C variant to TCR beta V- and J-gene trimming.

The CDR3 runs 16 residues. In germline, CDR1 is LNHNV, CDR2 YYDKDF (reference sequence). Trimming pared 3 bases from V and 0 bases from J, leaving 12 bases between. Of note for this clone: The antigen remains unidentified.

PCR amplification relied on 60 Vbeta primers (plus 13 Jbeta primers). The table came from immunoSEQ multiplex PCR; TCRdb's copy has only in-frame clones and leaves some out. In the table there are about 160,000 clones, roughly four fifths of which are singletons. This TCR was sampled from a woman in her thirties or forties in good health and CMV-seronegative. The specimen was PBMCs. This sequence joins TRBV15 and TRBJ1-3, with D possibly TRBD1 on 5 matching bases. The CDR3 DNA follows: TGTGCCACCAGCAGTTATGCGGGGCCCTCTGGAAACACCATATATTTT. It translates to CATSSYAGPSGNTIYF.